These 10 T cell receptor beta chains were all obtained from the same sample, sequenced in a study of cytomegalovirus exposure and HLA in healthy donors. The PCR ran on 60 Vbeta and 13 Jbeta primers. Only in-frame clones appear in the TCRdb table, and some are missing; sequencing was by immunoSEQ multiplex PCR. This table has 150,000 to 200,000 clones, about 75% appearing once. Sequencing was carried out using PBMCs. These receptors originate from a man aged 18-30 years in good health and CMV-seropositive.

The gene calls are TRBV6-1 and TRBJ2-1; the match to TRBD1 covers 7 bases. V dropped 8 bases and J dropped 0; count of bases not matched to a gene: 10. CDR1 is MNHNS, CDR2 SASEGT, per germline. This CDR3 comprises 16 residues. In nucleotides, the CDR3 is TGTGCCAGCGGTGGAGTCGGGACAGCCTCCTACAATGAGCAGTTCTTC. Encoded protein: CASGGVGTASYNEQFF.

The J gene is TRBJ1-2, the V gene TRBV6-5; perhaps TRBD1 as D (5 bases). The length of the CDR3 is 15 residues. The V gene lost 0 bases and the J gene lost 4 bases, with 12 bases spanning the gap. CDR1 and CDR2 from the germline V gene are MNHEY and SVGAGI. As DNA, the CDR3 is TGTGCCAGCAGTTACTCGCCTACAGGAGTCTATGGCTACACCTTC. Residues: CASSYSPTGVYGYTF.

V gene TRBV18 combines with J gene TRBJ1-3; D perhaps matches TRBD1 (6 bases). The CDR3 loop spans 14 amino acids. Trimming left V 3 bases short and J 1 base short, with 7 bases between. Germline V CDR1 and CDR2: KGHSH, LQKENI. DNA for the CDR3: TGTGCCAGCTCACCGACAGGTTCTGGAAACACCATATATTTT. It is translated as CASSPTGSGNTIYF.

V is TRBV11-2 and J is TRBJ1-1; TRBD1 matches 7 bases. With 6 bases clipped from V and 4 bases from J, the junction kept 5 bases outside the gene matches. Per germline, CDR1 SGHAT and CDR2 FQNNGV. CDR3 size: 13 residues. CDR3 protein: CASSSDRVTEAFF. The CDR3 DNA reads TGTGCCAGCAGTTCCGACAGGGTCACTGAAGCTTTCTTT.

This clone was seen a single time. J is TRBJ1-2 and V is TRBV4-1; TRBD1 agrees at 10 bases. The V and J ends lost 2 bases and 0 bases, in that order; junction bases with no gene match: 3. The CDR3 has 16 amino acids. Per the germline V gene, CDR1 is MGHRA and CDR2 is YSYEKL. This chain's CDR3 is CASSQRTGGSNYGYTF. For the CDR3, the DNA is TGCGCCAGCAGCCAAAGGACAGGGGGGTCTAACTATGGCTACACCTTC.

This chain links TRBV11-2 with TRBJ2-3; TRBD2 matches 7 bases. CDR3 length: 16 amino acids. The germline V gene has CDR1 SGHAT and CDR2 FQNNGV. The junction had 8 bases not matched to a gene; V was cut back by 2 bases and J by 3 bases. The CDR3 DNA reads as TGTGCCAGCAGCTTAACAATGGGGGGGAATACAGATACGCAGTATTTT. This encodes CASSLTMGGNTDTQYF.

The chain combines TRBV4-1 with TRBJ1-1, with unresolved D. V was clipped by 4 bases and J by 0 bases, with 18 bases between them. There are 17 residues in the CDR3. CDR1 is MGHRA, CDR2 YSYEKL, per germline. CDR3 protein: CASSPHFGRGLNTEAFF. CDR3 sequence (DNA): TGCGCCAGCAGCCCCCATTTTGGAAGAGGTCTGAACACTGAAGCTTTCTTT.

The chain links TRBV27 to TRBJ2-1, with 10 bases identical to TRBD1. Germline assignment: CDR1 MNHEY and CDR2 SMNVEV (reference sequence). With 4 bases clipped from V and 8 bases from J, the junction kept 8 bases outside the gene matches. This CDR3 spans 15 amino acids. In DNA form, the CDR3 reads TGTGCCAGCAGTTCTCCGGGACAGGGGATGGATGAGCAGTTCTTC. Encoded protein: CASSSPGQGMDEQFF.

This chain joins TRBV9 and TRBJ2-2; 9 positions match TRBD2. The CDR3 is made up of 13 amino acids. Germline values: CDR1 SGDLS, CDR2 YYNGEE. V trimming: 7 bases; J trimming: 8 bases; junction bases outside the gene matches: 6. CDR3 residues: CASGTSFSGELFF. Written as DNA, the CDR3 is TGTGCCAGCGGGACTAGCTTTTCTGGGGAGCTGTTTTTT.

The genes are TRBV6-6 and TRBJ2-3; unclear D gene. The CDR3 length is 12 residues. Germline V CDR1 and CDR2: MNHNY, SVGAGI (reference sequence). V lost 6 bases to trimming and J lost 6 bases, with 10 bases between them. CDR3 residues: CASRPESDTQYF. The DNA for the CDR3 is TGTGCCAGCAGGCCTGAGTCGGATACGCAGTATTTT.